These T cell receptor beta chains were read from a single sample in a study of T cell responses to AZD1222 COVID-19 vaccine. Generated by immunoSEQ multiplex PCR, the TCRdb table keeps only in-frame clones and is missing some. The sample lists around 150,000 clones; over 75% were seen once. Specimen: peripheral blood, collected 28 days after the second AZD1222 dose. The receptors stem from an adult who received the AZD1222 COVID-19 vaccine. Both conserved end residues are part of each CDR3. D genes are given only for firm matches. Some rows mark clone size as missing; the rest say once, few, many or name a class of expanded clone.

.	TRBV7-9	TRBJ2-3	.	CASSPDIGSTDTQYF	TGTGCCAGCAGTCCCGACATTGGAAGCACAGATACGCAGTATTTT
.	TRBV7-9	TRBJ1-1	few	CASRPLTALNTEAFF	TGTGCCAGCAGGCCACTGACGGCCTTGAACACTGAAGCTTTCTTT
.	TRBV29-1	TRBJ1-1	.	CSVVSGRTEAFF	TGCAGCGTTGTATCGGGGAGGACTGAAGCTTTCTTT
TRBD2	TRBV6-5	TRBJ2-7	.	CASSYEVAGPYEQYF	TGTGCCAGCAGTTACGAGGTAGCGGGGCCCTACGAGCAGTACTTC
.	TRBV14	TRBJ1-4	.	CASSRGGPATNEKLFF	TGTGCCAGCAGCCGGGGAGGCCCGGCAACTAATGAAAAACTGTTTTTT
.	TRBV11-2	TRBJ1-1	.	CASSALAGMNTEAFF	TGTGCCAGCAGCGCCCTCGCAGGGATGAACACTGAAGCTTTCTTT
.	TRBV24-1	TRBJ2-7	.	CATSVWRTHTGQYF	TGTGCCACCAGTGTCTGGCGGACTCACACCGGGCAGTACTTC
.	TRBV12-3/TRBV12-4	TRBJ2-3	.	CASRMGTDTQYF	TGTGCCAGCAGGATGGGCACAGATACGCAGTATTTT
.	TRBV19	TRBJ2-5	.	CASSLRDGQTQYF	TGTGCCAGTAGTCTACGGGACGGGCAAACCCAGTACTTC
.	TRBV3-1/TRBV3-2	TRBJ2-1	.	CASSPLDYNEQFF	TGTGCCAGCAGCCCGCTCGATTACAATGAGCAGTTCTTC
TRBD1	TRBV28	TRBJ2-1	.	CASNRVGQGPYNEQFF	TGTGCCAGCAACCGAGTAGGACAGGGTCCCTACAATGAGCAGTTCTTC
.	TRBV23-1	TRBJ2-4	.	CASSLNFSGTQNIQYF	TGCGCCAGCAGTCTGAACTTCAGCGGAACCCAAAACATTCAGTACTTC
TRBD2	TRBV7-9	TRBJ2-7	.	CASSELAGGSYEQYF	TGTGCCAGCAGCGAACTAGCGGGGGGCTCCTACGAGCAGTACTTC
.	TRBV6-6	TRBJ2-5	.	CASSLAETQYF	TGTGCCAGCAGTTTGGCAGAGACCCAGTACTTC
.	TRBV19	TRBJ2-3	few	CASSILSAGTDTQYF	TGTGCCAGTAGTATTCTTTCCGCAGGAACAGATACGCAGTATTTT
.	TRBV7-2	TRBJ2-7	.	CASRRDTGEQYF	TGTGCCAGCAGGAGGGACACCGGCGAGCAGTACTTC
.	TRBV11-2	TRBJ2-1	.	CASSPGGGSSYNEQFF	TGTGCCAGCAGTCCAGGGGGGGGAAGCTCCTACAATGAGCAGTTCTTC
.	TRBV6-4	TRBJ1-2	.	CASSDGSRYGYTF	TGTGCCAGCAGTGACGGCAGCCGCTATGGCTACACCTTC
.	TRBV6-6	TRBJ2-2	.	CASSWRGQTGELFF	TGTGCCAGCAGTTGGAGGGGGCAGACCGGGGAGCTGTTTTTT
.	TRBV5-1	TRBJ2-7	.	CASSLGPSNEQYF	TGCGCCAGCAGCTTGGGACCGAGCAACGAGCAGTACTTC
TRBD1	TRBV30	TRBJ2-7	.	CAWSPGTAYEQYF	TGTGCCTGGAGCCCAGGGACAGCTTACGAGCAGTACTTC
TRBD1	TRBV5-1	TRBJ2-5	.	CASSFRDRIQETQYF	TGCGCCAGCAGCTTCCGGGACAGGATCCAAGAGACCCAGTACTTC
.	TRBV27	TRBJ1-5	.	CASSTRQNRQPQHF	TGTGCCAGCAGTACACGACAGAACCGTCAGCCCCAGCATTTT
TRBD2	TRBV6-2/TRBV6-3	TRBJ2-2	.	CASSSLAGGPNTGELFF	TGTGCCAGCAGTTCCCTAGCGGGAGGCCCCAACACCGGGGAGCTGTTTTTT
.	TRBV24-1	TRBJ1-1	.	CATSLDLKRGSMNTEAFF	TGTGCCACCAGTCTAGACCTCAAGCGGGGCTCCATGAACACTGAAGCTTTCTTT
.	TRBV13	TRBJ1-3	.	CASSSPGNTIYF	TGTGCCAGCAGCTCCCCTGGAAACACCATATATTTT
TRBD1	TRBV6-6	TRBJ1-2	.	CASSRDSGNGYTF	TGTGCCAGCAGTCGGGACAGCGGGAATGGCTACACCTTC
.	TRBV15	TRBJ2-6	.	CATSKDASGANVLTF	TGTGCCACCAGCAAGGATGCCTCTGGGGCCAACGTCCTGACTTTC
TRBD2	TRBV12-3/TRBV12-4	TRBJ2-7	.	CASSLGTSGEQYF	TGTGCCAGCAGTCTCGGGACTAGTGGCGAGCAGTACTTC
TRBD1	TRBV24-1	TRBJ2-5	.	CATSEGTGGRETQYF	TGTGCCACCAGTGAAGGGACAGGGGGCCGTGAGACCCAGTACTTC
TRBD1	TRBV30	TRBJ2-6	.	CAWTPGTVGANVLTF	TGTGCCTGGACCCCCGGGACAGTTGGGGCCAACGTCCTGACTTTC
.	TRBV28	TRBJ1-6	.	CASSFVGGNSPLHF	TGTGCCAGCAGTTTTGTGGGTGGGAATTCACCCCTCCACTTT
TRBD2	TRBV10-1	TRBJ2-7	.	CASSDTGLAGLREQYF	TGCGCCAGCAGTGACACCGGACTAGCGGGCTTACGGGAGCAGTACTTC
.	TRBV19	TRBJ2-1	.	CASSSESSYNEQFF	TGTGCCAGTAGTAGCGAGAGCTCCTACAATGAGCAGTTCTTC
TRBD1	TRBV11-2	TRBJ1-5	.	CASSPGNRGDQPQHF	TGTGCCAGCAGCCCGGGGAACAGGGGGGATCAGCCCCAGCATTTT
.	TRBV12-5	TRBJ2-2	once	CASGSLNTGELFF	TGTGCTAGTGGTAGCCTGAACACCGGGGAGCTGTTTTTT
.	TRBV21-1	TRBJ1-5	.	CASSNQDRGVDQPQHF	TGTGCCAGCAGCAATCAAGACAGGGGGGTCGATCAGCCCCAGCATTTT
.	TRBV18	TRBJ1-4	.	CASSPWTGTNEKLFF	TGTGCCAGCTCACCATGGACGGGGACTAATGAAAAACTGTTTTTT
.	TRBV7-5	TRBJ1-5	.	CVRSLIVWAPLNQPQHF	TGTGTCAGAAGCCTCATTGTGTGGGCGCCGTTAAATCAGCCCCAGCATTTT
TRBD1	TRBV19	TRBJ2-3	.	CASSLQGALTDTQYF	TGTGCCAGTAGTTTACAGGGGGCCCTCACAGATACGCAGTATTTT
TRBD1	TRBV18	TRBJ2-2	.	CASSLTGSNTGELFF	TGTGCCAGCTCACTGACAGGGTCGAACACCGGGGAGCTGTTTTTT
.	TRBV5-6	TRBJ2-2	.	CASSPAKGHITGELFF	TGTGCCAGCAGCCCGGCCAAGGGACACATCACCGGGGAGCTGTTTTTT
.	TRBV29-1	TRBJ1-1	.	CSVDRSGLGTEAFF	TGCAGCGTTGATCGGTCAGGGTTGGGCACTGAAGCTTTCTTT
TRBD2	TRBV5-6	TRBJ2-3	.	CASSSFAGVADTQYF	TGTGCCAGCAGCTCCTTTGCGGGAGTAGCAGATACGCAGTATTTT
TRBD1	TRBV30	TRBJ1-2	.	CAWSNPRQGRRRANYGYTF	TGTGCCTGGAGTAACCCCCGACAGGGGAGGAGGCGGGCTAACTATGGCTACACCTTC
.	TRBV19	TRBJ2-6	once	CASRYPGRDFSGANVLTF	TGTGCCAGTAGGTACCCGGGACGGGATTTCTCTGGGGCCAACGTCCTGACTTTC
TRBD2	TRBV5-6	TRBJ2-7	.	CASSFDSGRADEQYF	TGTGCCAGCAGCTTCGATAGCGGGAGGGCCGACGAGCAGTACTTC
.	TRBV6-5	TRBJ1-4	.	CASSYSKAGREKLFF	TGTGCCAGCAGTTACTCGAAGGCAGGGCGGGAAAAACTGTTTTTT
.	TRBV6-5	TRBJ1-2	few	CASQTAANYGYTF	TGTGCCAGTCAGACAGCCGCTAACTATGGCTACACCTTC
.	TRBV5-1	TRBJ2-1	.	CASSSGPDLGNNEQFF	TGCGCCAGCAGCTCGGGACCAGACCTTGGGAACAATGAGCAGTTCTTC
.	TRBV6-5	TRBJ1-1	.	CASTPGPQNTEAFF	TGTGCCAGCACGCCGGGGCCACAGAACACTGAAGCTTTCTTT
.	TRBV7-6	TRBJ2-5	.	CASSESPRGRQGETQYF	TGTGCCAGCAGCGAGTCCCCCCGGGGCCGCCAGGGGGAGACCCAGTACTTC
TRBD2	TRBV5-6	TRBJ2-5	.	CASSLAGREFMETQYF	TGTGCCAGCAGCTTGGCCGGGCGGGAGTTCATGGAGACCCAGTACTTC
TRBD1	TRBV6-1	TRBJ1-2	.	CASSEAPRQGVDYGYTF	TGTGCCAGCAGTGAAGCCCCGAGACAGGGCGTTGACTATGGCTACACCTTC
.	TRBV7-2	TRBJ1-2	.	CASSLGGTGYGYTF	TGTGCCAGCAGCTTAGGAGGGACTGGGTATGGCTACACCTTC
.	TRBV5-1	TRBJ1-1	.	CASSPEGDNTEAFF	TGCGCCAGCAGCCCCGAGGGGGATAACACTGAAGCTTTCTTT